The 8 T cell receptor beta chains reported below all come from one sample, sequenced in a study of T cells in Graves' hyperthyroidism and ophthalmopathy. Template material for amplifying TCR beta CDR3 regions consisted of RNA transcripts. Primed by the HTBI set, a first-round RT-PCR was run on the TCR CDR3. TCRdb fed the multiplex PCR reads into MiXCR, producing one record per CDR3 protein. The table lists 480,000 or so distinct CDR3 sequences, 46% of them singletons. Sequencing was performed on peripheral blood or thyroid tissue (not recorded which). The receptors come from an adult woman with Graves' disease, either hyperthyroidism or ophthalmopathy (not recorded which).

The chain combines TRBV11-2 with TRBJ1-2, with D perhaps matching TRBD1 (6 bases). Germline loops: CDR1 SGHAT, CDR2 FQNNGV. This CDR3 spans 15 amino acids. V was clipped by 5 bases and J by 0 bases, with 13 bases between them. The CDR3, as DNA: TGTGCCAGCAGCGACGGGACAACTACTAACTATGGCTACACCTTC. Its protein product is CASSDGTTTNYGYTF.

Notes on this clonotype: Just one base apart from a much larger clone, this may be a read error. The rearrangement joins TRBV4-3 to TRBJ1-5; no clear D gene. V lost 4 bases to trimming and J lost 0 bases, with 16 bases between them. The CDR3 is made up of 17 amino acids. Germline lookup yields CDR1 LGHNA and CDR2 YSLEER. In nucleotides, the CDR3 is TGCGCCAGCAGCCGAAACGCGGGTACGGCTAGCAATCAGCCCCAGCATTTT. It yields the protein CASSRNAGTASNQPQHF.

This clonotype appeared many times. The V and J genes are TRBV11-2 and TRBJ1-4; D is unclear. V was shortened by 1 base and J by 4 bases, with 10 bases between the two germline ends. The CDR3 length is 15 residues. Germline V lookup: CDR1 SGHAT, CDR2 FQNNGV. The CDR3 DNA reads as TGTGCCAGCAGCTTAGCGACCAGACTTAATGAAAAACTGTTTTTT. It encodes CASSLATRLNEKLFF.

This clonotype occurred a few times. The V gene is TRBV12-3 or TRBV12-4, the J gene TRBJ2-7; 9 bases match TRBD1. This CDR3 has 15 amino acids. J gave up 3 bases and V 5 bases, and 8 bases lay outside the gene matches. The CDR3 sequence is CASSTNRGPIYEQYF. The CDR3, as DNA: TGTGCCAGCAGTACCAACAGGGGGCCCATCTACGAGCAGTACTTC.

CDR3 sequence (DNA): TGTGCCAGCAGCCCACCAGTGAACACTGAAGCTTTCTTT. Its protein product is CASSPPVNTEAFF. The chain employs TRBV7-2 and TRBJ1-1; D remains ambiguous. Per germline, CDR1 SGHTA and CDR2 FQGNSA. Between the trimmed V and J ends, which lost 5 bases and 0 bases, there was a span of 7 bases. The CDR3 extends over 13 amino acids.

This clonotype was seen more than once but under ten times. The CDR3 loop reads CATSRGLQLKQPQHF. Written as DNA, the CDR3 is TGTGCCACCAGCAGAGGGCTACAGCTGAAGCAGCCCCAGCATTTT. This chain connects TRBV15 to TRBJ1-5; D is unresolved. Trimming took off 1 base at V and 7 bases at J, with 14 bases between the two ends. Germline V gene data show CDR1 as LNHNV and CDR2 as YYDKDF (reference sequence). The CDR3 has 15 amino acids.

This clonotype appeared a few times. This rearrangement joins TRBV7-2 to TRBJ1-5, with D possibly TRBD1 on 6 matching bases. V lost 6 bases and J 6 bases, leaving 12 bases between the germline ends. Germline loops: CDR1 SGHTA, CDR2 FQGNSA. CDR3 length: 13 amino acids. The CDR3 sequence: CASSHRDTQPQHF. The CDR3, as DNA: TGTGCCAGCAGTCACAGGGATACTCAGCCCCAGCATTTT.

There are a few counts of this clonotype. The V and J genes are TRBV20-1 and TRBJ1-4, with D unresolved. Germline V CDR1 and CDR2: DFQATT, SNEGSKA (reference sequence). Trimming cost V 1 base and J 3 bases, with 9 bases left between them. The CDR3 spans 14 residues. As DNA, the CDR3 is TGCAGTGCTAGAGCCACACCTTCTAATGAAAAACTGTTTTTT. This translates into CSARATPSNEKLFF.